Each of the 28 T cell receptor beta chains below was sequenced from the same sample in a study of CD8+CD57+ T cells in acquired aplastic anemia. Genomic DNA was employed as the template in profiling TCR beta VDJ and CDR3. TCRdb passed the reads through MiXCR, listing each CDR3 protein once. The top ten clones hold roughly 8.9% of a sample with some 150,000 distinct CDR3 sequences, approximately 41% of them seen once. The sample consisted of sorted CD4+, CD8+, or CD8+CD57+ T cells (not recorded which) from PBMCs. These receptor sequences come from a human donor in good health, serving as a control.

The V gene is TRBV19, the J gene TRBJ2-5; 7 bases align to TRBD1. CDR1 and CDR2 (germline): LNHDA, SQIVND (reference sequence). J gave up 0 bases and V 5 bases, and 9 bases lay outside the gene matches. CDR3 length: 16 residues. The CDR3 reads CASSSGGVGYQETQYF. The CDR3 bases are TGTGCCAGTAGTTCAGGGGGTGTAGGGTACCAAGAGACCCAGTACTTC.

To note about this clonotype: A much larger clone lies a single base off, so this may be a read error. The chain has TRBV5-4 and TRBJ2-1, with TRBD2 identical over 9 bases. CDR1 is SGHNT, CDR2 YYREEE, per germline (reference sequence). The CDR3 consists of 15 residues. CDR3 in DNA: TGTGCCAGCAGCTTGGCCGGGGTAGCGGGAGCTGAGCAGCTCTTC. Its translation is CASSLAGVAGAEQLF.

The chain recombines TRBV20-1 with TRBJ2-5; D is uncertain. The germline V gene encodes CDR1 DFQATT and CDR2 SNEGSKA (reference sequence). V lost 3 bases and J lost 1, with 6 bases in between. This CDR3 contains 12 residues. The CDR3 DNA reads TGCAGTGCTAGGGCCAGCCAAGAGACCCAGTACTTC. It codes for CSARASQETQYF.

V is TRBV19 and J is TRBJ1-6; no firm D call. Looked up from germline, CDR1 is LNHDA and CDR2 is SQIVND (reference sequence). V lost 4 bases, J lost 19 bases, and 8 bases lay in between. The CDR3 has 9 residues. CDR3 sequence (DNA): TGTGCCAGTAGTACACCACTACACTTT. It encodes CASSTPLHF. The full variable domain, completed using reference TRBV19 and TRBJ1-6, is DGGITQSPKYLFRKEGQNVTLSCEQNLNHDAMYWYRQDPGQGLRLIYYSQIVNDFQKGDIAEGYSVSREKKESFPLTVTSAQKNPTAFYLCASSTPLHFGNGTRLTVT.

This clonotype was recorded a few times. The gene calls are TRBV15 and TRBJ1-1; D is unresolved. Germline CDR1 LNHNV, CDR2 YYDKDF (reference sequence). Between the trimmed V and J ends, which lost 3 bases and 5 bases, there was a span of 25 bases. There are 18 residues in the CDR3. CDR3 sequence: CATSRPRGHTVSRTEAFF. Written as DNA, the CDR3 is TGTGCCACCAGCAGGCCTCGTGGGCACACAGTTTCGAGGACTGAAGCTTTCTTT.

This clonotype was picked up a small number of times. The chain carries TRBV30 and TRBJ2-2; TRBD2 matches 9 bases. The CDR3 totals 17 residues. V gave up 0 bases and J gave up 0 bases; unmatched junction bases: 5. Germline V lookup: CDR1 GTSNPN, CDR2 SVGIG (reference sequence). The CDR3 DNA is TGTGCCTGGAGTGTAGCGCTAGCGGGACCGAACACCGGGGAGCTGTTTTTT. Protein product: CAWSVALAGPNTGELFF.

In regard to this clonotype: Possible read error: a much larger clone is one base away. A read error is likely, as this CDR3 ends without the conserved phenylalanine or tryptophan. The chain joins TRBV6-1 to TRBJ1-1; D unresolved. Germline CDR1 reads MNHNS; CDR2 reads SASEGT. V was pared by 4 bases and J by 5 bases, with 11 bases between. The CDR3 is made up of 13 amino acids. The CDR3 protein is CASSVETGTEAFL. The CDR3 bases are TGTGCCAGCAGTGTTGAGACCGGGACTGAAGCTTTCCTT.

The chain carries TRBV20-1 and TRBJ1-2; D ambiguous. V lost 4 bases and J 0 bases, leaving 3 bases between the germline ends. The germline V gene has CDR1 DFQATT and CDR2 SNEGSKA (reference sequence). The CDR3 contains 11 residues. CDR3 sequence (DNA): TGCAGTGCTATGCCTAACTATGGCTACACCTTC. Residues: CSAMPNYGYTF.

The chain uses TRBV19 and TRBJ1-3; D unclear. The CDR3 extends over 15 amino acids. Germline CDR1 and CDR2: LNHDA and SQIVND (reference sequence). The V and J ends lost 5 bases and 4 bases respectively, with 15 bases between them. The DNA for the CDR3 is TGTGCCAGTAGTTTGGAGAGGGCGCGGGGAAACACCATATATTTT. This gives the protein CASSLERARGNTIYF. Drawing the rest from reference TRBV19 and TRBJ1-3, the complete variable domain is DGGITQSPKYLFRKEGQNVTLSCEQNLNHDAMYWYRQDPGQGLRLIYYSQIVNDFQKGDIAEGYSVSREKKESFPLTVTSAQKNPTAFYLCASSLERARGNTIYFGEGSWLTVV.

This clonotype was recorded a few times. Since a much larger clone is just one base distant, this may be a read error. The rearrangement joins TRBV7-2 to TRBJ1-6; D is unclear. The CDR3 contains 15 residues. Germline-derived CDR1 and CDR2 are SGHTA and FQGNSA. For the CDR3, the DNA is TGTGCCAGCAGCCTCAAGAGCTCCTATGATTCACCCCTCCACTTT. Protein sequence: CASSLKSSYDSPLHF.

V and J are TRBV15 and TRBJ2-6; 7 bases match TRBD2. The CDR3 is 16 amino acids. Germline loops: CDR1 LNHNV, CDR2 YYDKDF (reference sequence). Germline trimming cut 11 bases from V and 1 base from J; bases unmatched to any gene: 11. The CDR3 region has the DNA TGTGCCGTAGCCAGCGGGGAGGAATCTGGGGCCAACGTCCTGACTTTC. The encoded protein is CAVASGEESGANVLTF.

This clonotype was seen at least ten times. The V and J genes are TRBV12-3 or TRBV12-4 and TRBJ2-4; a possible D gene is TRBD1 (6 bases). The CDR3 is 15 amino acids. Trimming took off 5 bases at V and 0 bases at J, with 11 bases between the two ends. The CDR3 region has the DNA TGTGCCAGCAGTCGACAGGTAGCAGCCAAAAACATTCAGTACTTC. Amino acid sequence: CASSRQVAAKNIQYF.

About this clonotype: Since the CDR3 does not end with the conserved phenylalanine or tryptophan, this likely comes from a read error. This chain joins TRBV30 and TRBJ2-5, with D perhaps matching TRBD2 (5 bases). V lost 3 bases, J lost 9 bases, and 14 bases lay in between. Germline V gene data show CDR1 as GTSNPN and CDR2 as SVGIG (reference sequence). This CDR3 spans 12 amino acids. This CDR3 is CAWRERGKAQYL. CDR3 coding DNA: TGTGCCTGGAGAGAGAGAGGGAAGGCCCAGTACCTC.

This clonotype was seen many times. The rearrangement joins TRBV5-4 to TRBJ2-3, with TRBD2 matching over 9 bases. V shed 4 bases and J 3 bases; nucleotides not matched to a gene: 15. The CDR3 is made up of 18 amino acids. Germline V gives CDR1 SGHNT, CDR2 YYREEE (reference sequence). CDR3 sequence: CASSAWVTRGGLTDTQYF. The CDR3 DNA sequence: TGTGCCAGCAGCGCCTGGGTAACGCGGGGGGGTCTTACAGATACGCAGTATTTT.

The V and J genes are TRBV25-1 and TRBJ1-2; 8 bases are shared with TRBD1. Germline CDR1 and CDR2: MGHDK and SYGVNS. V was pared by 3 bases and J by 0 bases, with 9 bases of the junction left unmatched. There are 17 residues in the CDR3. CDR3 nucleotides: TGTGCCAGCAGTGATCCAGGGGGCGGGCGGGCTAACTATGGCTACACCTTC. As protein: CASSDPGGGRANYGYTF.

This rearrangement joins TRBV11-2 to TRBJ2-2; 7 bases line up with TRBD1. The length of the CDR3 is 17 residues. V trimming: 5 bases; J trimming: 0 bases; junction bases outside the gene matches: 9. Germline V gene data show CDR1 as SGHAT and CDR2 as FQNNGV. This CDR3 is CASSLRQGEANTGELFF. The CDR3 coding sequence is TGTGCCAGCAGCCTCCGACAGGGAGAAGCGAACACCGGGGAGCTGTTTTTT.

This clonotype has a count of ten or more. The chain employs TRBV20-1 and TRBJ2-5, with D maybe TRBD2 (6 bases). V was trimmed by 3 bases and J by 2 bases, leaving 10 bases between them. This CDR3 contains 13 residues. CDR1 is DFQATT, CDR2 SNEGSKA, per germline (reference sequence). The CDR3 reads CSASRGIQETQYF. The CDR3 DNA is TGCAGTGCTAGTCGGGGGATACAAGAGACCCAGTACTTC.

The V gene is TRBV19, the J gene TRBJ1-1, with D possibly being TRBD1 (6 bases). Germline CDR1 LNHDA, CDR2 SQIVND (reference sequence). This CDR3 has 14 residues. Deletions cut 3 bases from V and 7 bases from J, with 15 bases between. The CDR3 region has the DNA TGTGCCAGTAGTATGAACAGGGAGACGGGTGAAGCTTTCTTT. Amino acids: CASSMNRETGEAFF.

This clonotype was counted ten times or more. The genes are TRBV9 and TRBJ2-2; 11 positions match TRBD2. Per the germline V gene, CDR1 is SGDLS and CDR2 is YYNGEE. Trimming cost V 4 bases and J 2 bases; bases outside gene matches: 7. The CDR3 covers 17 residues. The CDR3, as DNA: TGTGCCAGCAGCCCAAGGACTAGCGGGCCCAACACCGGGGAGCTGTTTTTT. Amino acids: CASSPRTSGPNTGELFF.

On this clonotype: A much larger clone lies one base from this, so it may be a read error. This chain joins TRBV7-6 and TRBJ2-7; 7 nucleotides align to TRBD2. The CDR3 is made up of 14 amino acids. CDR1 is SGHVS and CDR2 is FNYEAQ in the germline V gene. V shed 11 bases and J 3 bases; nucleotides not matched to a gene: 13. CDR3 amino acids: CAVREDGGNYEQYF. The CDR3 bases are TGTGCCGTCCGTGAGGACGGGGGGAACTACGAGCAGTACTTC.

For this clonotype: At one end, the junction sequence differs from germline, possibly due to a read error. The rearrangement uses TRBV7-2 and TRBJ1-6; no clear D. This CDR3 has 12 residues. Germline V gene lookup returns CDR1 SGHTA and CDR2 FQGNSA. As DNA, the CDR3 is TGTGCCAGCACCTCCGATAATTCACCCCTCCACTTT. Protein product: CASTSDNSPLHF.

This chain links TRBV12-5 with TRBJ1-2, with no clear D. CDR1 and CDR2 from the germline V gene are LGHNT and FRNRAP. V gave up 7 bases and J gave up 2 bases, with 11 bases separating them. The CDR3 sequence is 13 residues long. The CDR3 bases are TGTGCTAGTGACGGGGAGTACAACTATGGCTACACCTTC. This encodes CASDGEYNYGYTF.

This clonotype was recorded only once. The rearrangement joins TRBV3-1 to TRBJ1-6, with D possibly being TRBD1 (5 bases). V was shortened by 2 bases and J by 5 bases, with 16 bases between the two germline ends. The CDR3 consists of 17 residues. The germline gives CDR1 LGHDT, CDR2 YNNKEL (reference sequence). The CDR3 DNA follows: TGTGCCAGCAGCCAATCGGGACGACTCCGAAATAATTCACCCCTCCACTTT. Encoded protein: CASSQSGRLRNNSPLHF.

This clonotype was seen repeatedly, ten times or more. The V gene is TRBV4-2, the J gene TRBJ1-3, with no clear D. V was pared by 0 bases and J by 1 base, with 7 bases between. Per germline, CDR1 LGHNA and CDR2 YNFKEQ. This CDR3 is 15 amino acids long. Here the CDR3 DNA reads TGTGCCAGCAGCCAAGAGGCGGGGTCTGGAAACACCATATATTTT. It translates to CASSQEAGSGNTIYF.

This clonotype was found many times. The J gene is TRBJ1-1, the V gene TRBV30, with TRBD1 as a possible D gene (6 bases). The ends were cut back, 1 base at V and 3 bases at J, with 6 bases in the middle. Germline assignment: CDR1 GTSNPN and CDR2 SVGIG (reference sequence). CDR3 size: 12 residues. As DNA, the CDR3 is TGTGCCTGGAGTGACAGGGACACTGAAGCTTTCTTT. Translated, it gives CAWSDRDTEAFF.

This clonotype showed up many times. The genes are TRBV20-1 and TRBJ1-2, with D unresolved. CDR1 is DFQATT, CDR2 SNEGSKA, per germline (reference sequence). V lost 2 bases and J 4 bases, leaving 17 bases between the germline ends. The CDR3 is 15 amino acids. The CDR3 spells CSARQSENILYGYTF. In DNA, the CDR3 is TGCAGTGCTAGACAATCAGAGAACATCCTCTATGGCTACACCTTC.

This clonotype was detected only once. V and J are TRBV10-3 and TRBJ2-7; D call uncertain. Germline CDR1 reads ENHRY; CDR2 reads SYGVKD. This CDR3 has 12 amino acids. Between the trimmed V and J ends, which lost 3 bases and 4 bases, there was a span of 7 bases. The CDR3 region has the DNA TGTGCCATCAGTGATAAGGGTTACGAGCAGTACTTC. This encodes CAISDKGYEQYF.

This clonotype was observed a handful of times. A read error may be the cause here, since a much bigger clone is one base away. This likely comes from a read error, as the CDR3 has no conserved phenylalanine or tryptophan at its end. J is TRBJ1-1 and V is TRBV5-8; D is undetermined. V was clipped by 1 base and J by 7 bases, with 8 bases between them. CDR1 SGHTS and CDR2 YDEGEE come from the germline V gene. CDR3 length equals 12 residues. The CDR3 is CASSLRPVEAFL. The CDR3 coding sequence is TGTGCCAGCAGCTTGCGCCCAGTTGAAGCTTTCCTT.